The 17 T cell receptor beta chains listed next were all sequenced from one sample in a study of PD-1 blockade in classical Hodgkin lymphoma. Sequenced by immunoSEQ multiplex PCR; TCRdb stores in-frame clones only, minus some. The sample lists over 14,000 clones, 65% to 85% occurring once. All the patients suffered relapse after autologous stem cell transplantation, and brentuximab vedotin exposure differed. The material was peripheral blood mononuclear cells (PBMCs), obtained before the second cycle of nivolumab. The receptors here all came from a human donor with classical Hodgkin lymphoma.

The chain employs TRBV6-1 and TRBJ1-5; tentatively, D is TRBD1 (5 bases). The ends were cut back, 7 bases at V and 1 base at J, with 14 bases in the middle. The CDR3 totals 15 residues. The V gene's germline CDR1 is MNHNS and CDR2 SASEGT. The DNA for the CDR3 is TGTGCCAGCACCTGGGACCGATTAAGCAATCAGCCCCAGCATTTT. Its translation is CASTWDRLSNQPQHF.

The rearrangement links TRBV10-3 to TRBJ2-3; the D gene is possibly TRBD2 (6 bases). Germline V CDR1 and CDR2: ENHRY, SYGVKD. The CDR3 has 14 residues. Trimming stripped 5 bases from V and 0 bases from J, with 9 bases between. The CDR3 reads CAISRRDSTDTQYF. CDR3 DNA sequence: TGTGCCATCAGTCGGCGGGATAGCACAGATACGCAGTATTTT.

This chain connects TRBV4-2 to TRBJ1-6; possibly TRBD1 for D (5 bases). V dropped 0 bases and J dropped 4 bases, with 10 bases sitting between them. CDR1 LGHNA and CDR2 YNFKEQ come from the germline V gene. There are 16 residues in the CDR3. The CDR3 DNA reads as TGTGCCAGCAGCCAAGATCGATCAGGGTATAATTCACCCCTCCACTTT. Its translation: CASSQDRSGYNSPLHF.

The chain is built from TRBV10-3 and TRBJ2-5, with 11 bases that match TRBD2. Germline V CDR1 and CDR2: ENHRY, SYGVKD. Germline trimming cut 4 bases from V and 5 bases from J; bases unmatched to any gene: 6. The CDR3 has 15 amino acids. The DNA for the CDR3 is TGTGCCATCAGTGGGACTAGCGGGCCCAGGGAGACCCAGTACTTC. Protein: CAISGTSGPRETQYF.

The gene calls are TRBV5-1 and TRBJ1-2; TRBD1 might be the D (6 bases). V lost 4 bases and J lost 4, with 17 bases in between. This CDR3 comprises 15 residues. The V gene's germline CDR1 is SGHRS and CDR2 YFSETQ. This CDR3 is CASSVDGTPRYGYTF. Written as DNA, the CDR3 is TGCGCCAGCAGCGTAGACGGGACACCCCGCTATGGCTACACCTTC.

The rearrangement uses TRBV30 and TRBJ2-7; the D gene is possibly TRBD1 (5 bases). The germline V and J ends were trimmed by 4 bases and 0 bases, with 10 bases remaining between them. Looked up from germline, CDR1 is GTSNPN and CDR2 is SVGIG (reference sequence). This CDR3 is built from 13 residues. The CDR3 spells CAWKGADSYEQYF. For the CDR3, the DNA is TGTGCCTGGAAAGGGGCCGACTCCTACGAGCAGTACTTC.

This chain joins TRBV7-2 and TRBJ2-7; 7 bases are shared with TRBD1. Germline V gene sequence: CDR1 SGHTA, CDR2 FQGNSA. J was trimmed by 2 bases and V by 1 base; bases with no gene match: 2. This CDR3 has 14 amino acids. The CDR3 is CASSLGGTAYEQYF. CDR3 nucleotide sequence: TGTGCCAGCAGCTTAGGGGGGACAGCCTACGAGCAGTACTTC.

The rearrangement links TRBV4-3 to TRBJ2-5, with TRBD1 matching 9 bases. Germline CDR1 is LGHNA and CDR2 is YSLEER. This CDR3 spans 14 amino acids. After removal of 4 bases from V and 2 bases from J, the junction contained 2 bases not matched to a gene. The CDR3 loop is CASSLGQGQETQYF. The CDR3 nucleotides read TGCGCCAGCAGCCTGGGACAGGGACAAGAGACCCAGTACTTC.

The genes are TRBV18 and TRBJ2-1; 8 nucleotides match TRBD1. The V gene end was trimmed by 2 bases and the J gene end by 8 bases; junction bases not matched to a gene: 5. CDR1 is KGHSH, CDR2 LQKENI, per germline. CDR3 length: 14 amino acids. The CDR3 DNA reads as TGTGCCAGCTCACCAAACAGGGGGAAGGATGAGCAGTTCTTC. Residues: CASSPNRGKDEQFF.

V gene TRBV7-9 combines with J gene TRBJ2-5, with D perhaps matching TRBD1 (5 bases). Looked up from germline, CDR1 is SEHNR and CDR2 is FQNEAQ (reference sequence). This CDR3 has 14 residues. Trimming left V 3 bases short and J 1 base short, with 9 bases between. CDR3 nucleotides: TGTGCCAGCAGCTTCGACAGTGTCCAAGAGACCCAGTACTTC. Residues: CASSFDSVQETQYF. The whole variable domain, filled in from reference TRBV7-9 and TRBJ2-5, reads DTGVSQNPRHKITKRGQNVTFRCDPISEHNRLYWYRQTLGQGPEFLTYFQNEAQLEKSRLLSDRFSAERPKGSFSTLEIQRTEQGDSAMYLCASSFDSVQETQYFGPGTRLLVL.

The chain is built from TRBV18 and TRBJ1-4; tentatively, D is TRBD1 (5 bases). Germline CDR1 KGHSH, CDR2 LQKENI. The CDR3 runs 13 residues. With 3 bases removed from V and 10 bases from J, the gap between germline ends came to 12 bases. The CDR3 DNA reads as TGTGCCAGCTCACCGACTGCCGGGACAAAACTGTTTTTT. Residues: CASSPTAGTKLFF.

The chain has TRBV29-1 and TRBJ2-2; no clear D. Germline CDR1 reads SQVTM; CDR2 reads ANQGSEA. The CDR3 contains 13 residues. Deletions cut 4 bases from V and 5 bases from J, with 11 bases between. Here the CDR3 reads CSVVRSSTGELFF. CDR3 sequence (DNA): TGCAGCGTTGTGAGGAGCAGTACCGGGGAGCTGTTTTTT.

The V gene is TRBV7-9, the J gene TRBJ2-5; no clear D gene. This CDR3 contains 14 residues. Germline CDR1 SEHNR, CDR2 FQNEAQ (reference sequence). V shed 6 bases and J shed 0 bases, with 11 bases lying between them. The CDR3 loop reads CASRGSEYQETQYF. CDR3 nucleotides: TGTGCCAGCAGGGGGTCGGAGTACCAAGAGACCCAGTACTTC.

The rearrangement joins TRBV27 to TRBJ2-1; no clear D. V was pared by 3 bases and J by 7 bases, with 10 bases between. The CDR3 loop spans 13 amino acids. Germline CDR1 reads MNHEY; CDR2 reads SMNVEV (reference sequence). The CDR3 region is CASSLQEGNEQFF. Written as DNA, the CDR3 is TGTGCCAGCAGTTTGCAGGAAGGGAATGAGCAGTTCTTC.

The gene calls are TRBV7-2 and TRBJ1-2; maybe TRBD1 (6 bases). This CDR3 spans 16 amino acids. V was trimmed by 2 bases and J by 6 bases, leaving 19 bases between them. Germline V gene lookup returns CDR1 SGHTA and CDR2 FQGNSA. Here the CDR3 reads CASSLIGVRGGNGYTF. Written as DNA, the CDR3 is TGTGCCAGCAGCTTAATAGGGGTCCGAGGGGGGAATGGCTACACCTTC.

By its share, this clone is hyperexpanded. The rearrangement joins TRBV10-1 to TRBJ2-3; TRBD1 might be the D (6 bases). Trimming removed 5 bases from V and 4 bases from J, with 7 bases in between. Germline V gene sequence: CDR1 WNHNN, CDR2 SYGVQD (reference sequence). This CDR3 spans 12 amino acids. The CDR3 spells CASSTGPDTQYF. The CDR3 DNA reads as TGCGCCAGCAGTACAGGGCCAGATACGCAGTATTTT.

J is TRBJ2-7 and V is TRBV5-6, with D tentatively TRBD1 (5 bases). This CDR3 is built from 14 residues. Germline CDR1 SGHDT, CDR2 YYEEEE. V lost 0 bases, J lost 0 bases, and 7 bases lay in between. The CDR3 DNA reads TGTGCCAGCAGCTTGGGGACATCCTCCTACGAGCAGTACTTC. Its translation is CASSLGTSSYEQYF.